The 6 T cell receptor beta chains presented below share a single source sample, sequenced in a study of OX40 agonist ivuxolimab in advanced cancers. Clones were sequenced by immunoSEQ multiplex PCR, and TCRdb holds only the in-frame ones, with some missing. The table lists some 60,000 clones, 94% of them singletons. Material: CD4+ or CD8+ T cells sorted from blood, obtained in a trial of the OX40 agonist ivuxolimab. The receptors here all came from an adult with an advanced solid tumor such as melanoma, head and neck, liver or kidney cancer.

The rearrangement links TRBV27 to TRBJ2-2; D not certain. V was cut by 0 bases and J by 6 bases, with 11 bases left in between. From germline, CDR1 is MNHEY and CDR2 SMNVEV (reference sequence). The CDR3 totals 15 residues. The CDR3 DNA sequence: TGTGCCAGCAGTTTATCAGTGCTTACGGCCGGGGAGCTGTTTTTT. Residues: CASSLSVLTAGELFF.

The chain couples TRBV6-1 to TRBJ2-4; no clear D gene. The CDR3 runs to 13 residues. Trimming removed 3 bases from V and 5 bases from J, with 8 bases in between. Germline values: CDR1 MNHNS, CDR2 SASEGT. The CDR3 sequence is CASSDVPENIQYF. The CDR3 coding sequence is TGTGCCAGCAGTGATGTGCCTGAAAACATTCAGTACTTC.

The J gene is TRBJ1-3, the V gene TRBV11-3, with D tentatively TRBD1 (6 bases). This CDR3 has 15 residues. Per germline, CDR1 SGHNT and CDR2 YENEEA. V was shortened by 7 bases and J by 8 bases, with 21 bases between the two germline ends. This CDR3 reads CASTQESTGIHTIYF. In DNA form, the CDR3 reads TGTGCCAGCACCCAAGAGTCTACAGGGATACACACCATATATTTT.

CDR3 region: CASSLSQGYNEQFF. CDR3 DNA: TGTGCCAGCAGTTTATCTCAGGGGTACAATGAGCAGTTCTTC. The rearrangement uses TRBV28 and TRBJ2-1; TRBD1 is a possible D gene (6 bases). This CDR3 is 14 amino acids long. CDR1 and CDR2 from the germline V gene are MDHEN and SYDVKM. Between the trimmed V and J ends, which lost 1 base and 4 bases, there was a span of 8 bases. The whole variable domain, filled in from reference TRBV28 and TRBJ2-1, reads DVKVTQSSRYLVKRTGEKVFLECVQDMDHENMFWYRQDPGLGLRLIYFSYDVKMKEKGDIPEGYSVSREKKERFSLILESASTNQTSMYLCASSLSQGYNEQFFGPGTRLTVL.

The chain carries TRBV27 and TRBJ2-1; no firm D call. Trimming pared 2 bases from V and 1 base from J, leaving 3 bases between. This CDR3 spans 13 amino acids. The germline CDR1 and CDR2 sequences are MNHEY and SMNVEV (reference sequence). CDR3 protein: CASSLSSYNEQFF. CDR3 bases: TGTGCCAGCAGTTTAAGTTCCTACAATGAGCAGTTCTTC.

The gene calls are TRBV9 and TRBJ2-1; a possible D gene is TRBD2 (7 bases). The CDR3 sequence is 18 residues long. Trimming cost V 0 bases and J 3 bases, with 19 bases left between them. Germline V gene data show CDR1 as SGDLS and CDR2 as YYNGEE. The CDR3 DNA is TGTGCCAGCAGCGTAGAGGGGGGGCTAGCCCCTCTCTACAATGAGCAGTTCTTC. Amino acid sequence: CASSVEGGLAPLYNEQFF.